This TCR beta chain originates from a study of cytomegalovirus exposure and HLA in healthy donors. Background on the study: HLA-typed donors were the source of about 90 million unique TCRs held in an early data release.

Study findings and constraints: An apparent linkage of common viral pathogens to several of the most significant clusters emerged in a later analysis. Productive rates of about 90% or about 30% were seen for most TCR beta V segments in an earlier analysis.

CDR3 size: 14 residues. V lost 2 bases, J lost 12 bases, and 17 bases lay in between. CDR1 and CDR2 (germline): SNHLY, FYNNEI. Details on this clone: Its antigen is as yet unknown.

PCR involved 60 Vbeta and 13 Jbeta primers. TCRdb's copy holds only in-frame clones and misses some; the assay was immunoSEQ multiplex PCR. The sample yields around 99,000 clones, more than 70% seen once. The chain couples TRBV2 to TRBJ2-1; maybe TRBD2 (5 bases). The TCR was taken from a young man in good health and CMV-seronegative. The sample taken for sequencing was PBMCs. This CDR3 is CASSEMGLWAGQFF. DNA for the CDR3: TGTGCCAGCAGTGAAATGGGGTTGTGGGCGGGGCAGTTCTTC.